What follows are 27 T cell receptor beta chains derived from one specimen sequenced in a study of T cell repertoires in cytomegalovirus infection. TCRdb ran MiXCR on the reads and lists one entry per CDR3 protein. The data show 560,000 or so distinct CDR3 sequences, 16% seen once. The sample taken for sequencing was CD8+ T cells from PBMCs. The receptors were gathered from a human donor in good health (CMV status not recorded). Some clones in this sample may be carry-over from other donors' samples.

This clonotype has a handful of counts. The gene calls are TRBV29-1 and TRBJ2-6; D is ambiguous. The length of the CDR3 is 12 residues. V was clipped by 6 bases and J by 2 bases, with 5 bases between them. Looked up from germline, CDR1 is SQVTM and CDR2 is ANQGSEA. The CDR3 DNA reads as TGCAGCGTACCCGCTGGGGCCAACGTCCTGACTTTC. This codes for CSVPAGANVLTF.

A word on this clonotype: The conserved phenylalanine or tryptophan is not found at the CDR3 terminus, so this likely reflects a read error. The J gene is TRBJ2-1, the V gene TRBV9; the match to TRBD2 covers 12 bases. With 0 bases clipped from V and 4 bases from J, the junction kept 8 bases outside the gene matches. There are 18 residues in the CDR3. Germline CDR1 is SGDLS and CDR2 is YYNGEE. CDR3 nucleotides: TGTGCCAGCAGCGTAGTAAGCAGACTAGCGGGAGATTACAATGAGCAGTTCTTA. Translated, it gives CASSVVSRLAGDYNEQFL.

This clonotype was observed at least ten times. This rearrangement joins TRBV7-9 to TRBJ2-3; D ambiguous. Trimming removed 5 bases at V and 5 bases at J, with 14 bases between. CDR1 SEHNR and CDR2 FQNEAQ come from the germline V gene (reference sequence). The CDR3 has 14 residues. The CDR3 reads CASSLNGVLDTQYF. The CDR3 DNA sequence: TGTGCCAGCAGCCTAAACGGAGTTCTAGATACGCAGTATTTT. Looking up the rest from reference TRBV7-9 and TRBJ2-3 gives the full variable domain: DTGVSQNPRHKITKRGQNVTFRCDPISEHNRLYWYRQTLGQGPEFLTYFQNEAQLEKSRLLSDRFSAERPKGSFSTLEIQRTEQGDSAMYLCASSLNGVLDTQYFGPGTRLTVL.

This clonotype was seen more than once but under ten times. The V and J genes are TRBV27 and TRBJ2-3; no clear D. The CDR3 runs to 13 residues. V lost 5 bases, J lost 1 base, and 7 bases lay in between. Germline-derived CDR1 and CDR2 are MNHEY and SMNVEV (reference sequence). CDR3 coding DNA: TGTGCCAGCAGTGTACCTGGCACAGATACGCAGTATTTT. Translated: CASSVPGTDTQYF.

The rearrangement joins TRBV27 to TRBJ1-1, with 7 positions matching TRBD1. The CDR3 has 15 amino acids. Germline CDR1 reads MNHEY; CDR2 reads SMNVEV (reference sequence). Trimming removed 6 bases from V and 0 bases from J; junction bases left unmatched: 7. As DNA, the CDR3 is TGTGCCAGCAGAGATTTGACAGGGTTGAACACTGAAGCTTTCTTT. Its translation: CASRDLTGLNTEAFF.

The chain employs TRBV27 and TRBJ2-1; D unresolved. The germline V gene encodes CDR1 MNHEY and CDR2 SMNVEV (reference sequence). V lost 4 bases to trimming and J lost 0 bases, with 13 bases between them. The CDR3 loop spans 16 amino acids. DNA of the CDR3: TGTGCCAGCAGTTCTCCGGGCGGCCTCTCCTACAATGAGCAGTTCTTC. Translation gives CASSSPGGLSYNEQFF.

This clonotype occurred many times. The rearrangement uses TRBV2 and TRBJ2-6; 9 bases map to TRBD1. Losses at the gene ends were 4 bases for V and 4 bases for J; bases not matched to a gene: 8. The CDR3 is made up of 17 amino acids. The germline gives CDR1 SNHLY, CDR2 FYNNEI. The CDR3 DNA sequence: TGTGCCAGCAGTGGGTCGACAGGGGGTAGAGGGGCCAACGTCCTGACTTTC. Protein product: CASSGSTGGRGANVLTF.

The chain has TRBV9 and TRBJ2-7; TRBD1 might be the D (6 bases). Trimming removed 3 bases from V and 4 bases from J, with 14 bases in between. Germline V gene sequence: CDR1 SGDLS, CDR2 YYNGEE. The CDR3 is 14 residues long. CDR3 sequence (DNA): TGTGCCAGCAGCGCCTTCCAGGGGAATTACGAGCAGTACTTC. Its protein product is CASSAFQGNYEQYF.

This clonotype came up many times. J is TRBJ1-1 and V is TRBV5-5; tentative D call: TRBD1 (5 bases). Germline loops: CDR1 SGHKS, CDR2 YYEKEE (reference sequence). There are 16 residues in the CDR3. Deletions cut 2 bases from V and 2 bases from J, with 16 bases between. The chain's CDR3 is CASSLWGTGKNTEAFF. CDR3 nucleotide sequence: TGTGCCAGCAGCTTATGGGGGACCGGTAAAAACACTGAAGCTTTCTTT.

This clonotype turned up a few times. The chain carries TRBV6-1 and TRBJ2-2; D is perhaps TRBD2 (7 bases). The germline V and J ends were trimmed by 2 bases and 0 bases, with 16 bases remaining between them. The CDR3 runs 18 residues. The germline V gene has CDR1 MNHNS and CDR2 SASEGT. This CDR3 is CASSEKKGGFPNTGELFF. CDR3 in DNA: TGTGCCAGCAGTGAAAAGAAGGGGGGGTTCCCGAACACCGGGGAGCTGTTTTTT.

This clonotype was counted at least ten times. The chain links TRBV11-2 to TRBJ1-1; 9 nucleotides match TRBD1. CDR3 length equals 19 residues. V gave up 0 bases and J gave up 5 bases; unmatched junction bases: 16. Germline V gene data show CDR1 as SGHAT and CDR2 as FQNNGV. CDR3 protein: CASSLDFKGYRGPGTEAFF. CDR3 bases: TGTGCCAGCAGCTTAGATTTTAAAGGGTACAGGGGGCCGGGAACTGAAGCTTTCTTT. Variable domain in full (rest from reference TRBV11-2 and TRBJ1-1): EAGVAQSPRYKIIEKRQSVAFWCNPISGHATLYWYQQILGQGPKLLIQFQNNGVVDDSQLPKDRFSAERLKGVDSTLKIQPAKLEDSAVYLCASSLDFKGYRGPGTEAFFGQGTRLTVV.

For this clonotype: A much larger clone differs by one base, so this may be a read error. The conserved final phenylalanine or tryptophan is absent from the CDR3, which likely points to a read error. The J gene is TRBJ2-2, the V gene TRBV7-6; perhaps TRBD2 as D (5 bases). There are 13 residues in the CDR3. V was trimmed by 6 bases and J by 5 bases, leaving 10 bases between them. The germline CDR1 and CDR2 sequences are SGHVS and FNYEAQ. CDR3 in DNA: TGTGCCAGCAGGCCCACGGGAACCGGGGAGCTGTTTCTT. This encodes CASRPTGTGELFL.

The table lists this clonotype with many counts. The gene calls are TRBV6-5 and TRBJ2-5; D is unclear. Between the trimmed V and J ends, which lost 6 bases and 4 bases, there was a span of 18 bases. Germline V gene lookup returns CDR1 MNHEY and CDR2 SVGAGI. CDR3 length: 15 amino acids. CDR3 protein: CASSQLHLGSETQYF. CDR3 DNA sequence: TGTGCCAGCAGCCAACTCCATCTGGGTTCAGAGACCCAGTACTTC.

This clonotype appeared many times. The chain recombines TRBV5-5 with TRBJ2-1, with TRBD2 as a possible D gene (6 bases). Trimming stripped 3 bases from V and 0 bases from J, with 16 bases between. CDR1 and CDR2 (germline): SGHKS, YYEKEE (reference sequence). The CDR3 runs to 17 residues. CDR3 region: CASSWRAARSSYNEQFF. CDR3 coding DNA: TGTGCCAGCAGCTGGAGGGCAGCGCGCAGCTCCTACAATGAGCAGTTCTTC.

This clonotype has a count of ten or more. The V and J genes are TRBV6-6 and TRBJ2-7, with TRBD1 as a possible D gene (6 bases). The CDR3 consists of 14 residues. Trimming removed 5 bases at V and 1 base at J, with 12 bases between. The germline CDR1 and CDR2 sequences are MNHNY and SVGAGI (reference sequence). The CDR3 region has the DNA TGTGCCAGCAGTGACAAAACAGGGTCCTACGAGCAGTACTTC. It is translated as CASSDKTGSYEQYF.

This clonotype was found many times. The CDR3 DNA is TGTGCCAGCAGCTTAGGGACAGGGTTCTATGGCTACACCTTC. It translates to CASSLGTGFYGYTF. V usage is TRBV11-2 and J usage is TRBJ1-2, with 8 positions matching TRBD1. The CDR3 runs to 14 residues. Germline V gives CDR1 SGHAT, CDR2 FQNNGV. With V trimmed by 1 base and J by 4 bases, 2 bases remained unmatched.

This clonotype was recorded a few times. J is TRBJ2-4 and V is TRBV7-9; TRBD1 matches at 8 bases. Trimming at V came to 3 bases and at J to 1 base, leaving 5 bases not matched to a gene. Germline V gene data show CDR1 as SEHNR and CDR2 as FQNEAQ (reference sequence). This CDR3 is 16 amino acids long. The CDR3 spells CASSFSDRAAKNIQYF. CDR3 sequence (DNA): TGTGCCAGCAGCTTTTCGGACAGGGCCGCCAAAAACATTCAGTACTTC. Full variable domain (rest looked up from reference TRBV7-9 and TRBJ2-4): DTGVSQNPRHKITKRGQNVTFRCDPISEHNRLYWYRQTLGQGPEFLTYFQNEAQLEKSRLLSDRFSAERPKGSFSTLEIQRTEQGDSAMYLCASSFSDRAAKNIQYFGAGTRLSVL.

This chain joins TRBV9 and TRBJ2-7; TRBD2 matches 8 bases. This CDR3 contains 16 residues. CDR1 is SGDLS, CDR2 YYNGEE, per germline. V lost 1 base and J lost 1; bases outside the gene matches: 7. CDR3 sequence reads: CASSVSGSGSSYEQYF. For the CDR3, the DNA is TGTGCCAGCAGCGTATCGGGGAGCGGGAGTTCCTACGAGCAGTACTTC.

The chain combines TRBV5-4 with TRBJ2-5; 8 bases are a match to TRBD2. CDR1 SGHNT and CDR2 YYREEE come from the germline V gene (reference sequence). CDR3 length: 14 amino acids. V was pared by 3 bases and J by 7 bases, with 8 bases of the junction left unmatched. This CDR3 is CASSSPGLDGTQYF. CDR3 bases: TGTGCCAGCAGCTCGCCGGGACTAGATGGGACCCAGTACTTC.

This clonotype was detected many times. The chain links TRBV7-9 to TRBJ1-2; TRBD1 is a possible D gene (5 bases). CDR1 is SEHNR, CDR2 FQNEAQ, per germline (reference sequence). Trimming pared 5 bases from V and 2 bases from J, leaving 15 bases between. This CDR3 comprises 15 residues. The CDR3 DNA sequence: TGTGCCAGCAGCCACGCCGGGACGGACAACTATGGCTACACCTTC. This translates into CASSHAGTDNYGYTF.

This clonotype was recorded many times. The chain links TRBV2 to TRBJ2-3; 7 nucleotides agree with TRBD1. The trim removed 1 base at V and 3 bases at J, leaving 7 bases unmatched. The CDR3 length is 16 residues. Germline CDR1 SNHLY, CDR2 FYNNEI. This CDR3 reads CASSEGPQGNTDTQYF. The DNA of the CDR3 is TGTGCCAGCAGTGAAGGACCACAGGGGAATACAGATACGCAGTATTTT.

At least ten counts were recorded for this clonotype. The V gene is TRBV11-2, the J gene TRBJ2-1; 7 nucleotides agree with TRBD2. The CDR3 has 16 residues. Trimming took 4 bases from V and 4 from J; bases not matched to a gene: 10. Germline CDR1 and CDR2: SGHAT and FQNNGV. The CDR3, as DNA: TGTGCCAGCAGCTCAGGTCCCGGGACTACATACAATGAGCAGTTCTTC. Its protein is CASSSGPGTTYNEQFF.

This clonotype has a count of ten or more. The gene calls are TRBV7-6 and TRBJ2-3; D not resolved. Trimming stripped 5 bases from V and 2 bases from J, with 5 bases between. CDR1 is SGHVS and CDR2 is FNYEAQ in the germline V gene. The CDR3 runs 12 residues. CDR3 protein: CASSHYTDTQYF. CDR3 bases: TGTGCCAGCAGCCATTACACAGATACGCAGTATTTT. The full variable domain, rest sourced from reference TRBV7-6 and TRBJ2-3, is GAGVSQSPRYKVTKRGQDVALRCDPISGHVSLYWYRQALGQGPEFLTYFNYEAQQDKSGLPNDRFSAERPEGSISTLTIQRTEQRDSAMYRCASSHYTDTQYFGPGTRLTVL.

This clonotype was recorded a few times. V is TRBV27 and J is TRBJ1-5; TRBD1 is a possible D gene (5 bases). Trimming took 8 bases from V and 6 from J, leaving 11 bases between them. The CDR3 contains 12 residues. CDR1 and CDR2 from the germline V gene are MNHEY and SMNVEV (reference sequence). The CDR3 region is CASRDLGQPQHF. Written as DNA, the CDR3 is TGTGCCAGCCGGGACCTCGGTCAGCCCCAGCATTTT.

This clonotype was found a few times. The rearrangement uses TRBV5-1 and TRBJ2-1; 11 bases match TRBD1. J gave up 8 bases and V 1 base, and 5 bases lay outside the gene matches. Germline V gene sequence: CDR1 SGHRS, CDR2 YFSETQ. The CDR3 has 15 residues. CDR3 residues: CASSLQGTGGDEQFF. In nucleotides, the CDR3 is TGCGCCAGCAGCTTGCAAGGGACAGGGGGGGATGAGCAGTTCTTC.

This clonotype was recorded many times. The chain links TRBV10-3 to TRBJ2-7; D is unresolved. The CDR3 has 15 amino acids. The V gene lost 3 bases and the J gene lost 2 bases, with 14 bases spanning the gap. Germline V CDR1 and CDR2: ENHRY, SYGVKD. The CDR3: CAISDERQIAYEQYF. The DNA of the CDR3 is TGTGCCATCAGTGATGAACGACAAATCGCCTACGAGCAGTACTTC.

This clonotype has ten or more counts. One end of the junction varies from germline; a read error may be responsible. The chain has TRBV5-1 and TRBJ1-1; TRBD1 might be the D (5 bases). The CDR3 sequence is 14 residues long. CDR1 and CDR2 from the germline V gene are SGHRS and YFSETQ. The CDR3 protein is CASSFRGGNTEAFF. CDR3 DNA: TGTGCCAGTAGTTTCCGCGGGGGGAACACTGAAGCTTTCTTT.